A selection of T cell receptor beta chains follows, all from one sample in a study of Ad26.COV2.S vaccination and SARS-CoV-2 variants. Some clones are missing from TCRdb's copy, which holds only in-frame ones; the method was immunoSEQ multiplex PCR. The data show a few hundred thousand clones, roughly 90% seen once. Sequenced here: peripheral blood, sampled in a trial of Ad26.COV2.S vaccine versus placebo. These receptors all come from a person aged 18-65 years who received the Ad26.COV2.S COVID-19 vaccine or a placebo. The CDR3 runs from the conserved cysteine through the conserved F or W. Fields, in order: J gene, clone size, V gene, D gene, CDR3 DNA, CDR3 protein. D genes are given only for firm matches. Expanded clones are given a class, and other clones once, few, many or no size at all.

j_call: TRBJ2-5
clone_size: -
v_call: TRBV4-2
d_call: -
cdr3_nt: TGTGCCAGCAGCCAAGATCCGGAGAGGGCCCAGTACTTC
cdr3_aa: CASSQDPERAQYF

j_call: TRBJ2-3
clone_size: -
v_call: TRBV7-9
d_call: TRBD2
cdr3_nt: TGTGCCAGCAGCTTCGGGACTAGCAGAGATACGCAGTATTTT
cdr3_aa: CASSFGTSRDTQYF

j_call: TRBJ2-2
clone_size: -
v_call: TRBV19
d_call: -
cdr3_nt: TGTGCCAGTAGTATGGACCTAGGCACCGGGGAGCTGTTTTTT
cdr3_aa: CASSMDLGTGELFF

j_call: TRBJ2-6
clone_size: -
v_call: TRBV9
d_call: -
cdr3_nt: TGTGCCAGCAGCGTAGGTTCCCTCAGGGCGGGGTCTGGGGCCAACGTCCTGACTTTC
cdr3_aa: CASSVGSLRAGSGANVLTF

j_call: TRBJ1-2
clone_size: -
v_call: TRBV6-1
d_call: -
cdr3_nt: TGTGCCAGCAGTGAGAGGGGAAAGGAGGGCTACACCTTC
cdr3_aa: CASSERGKEGYTF

j_call: TRBJ1-1
clone_size: once
v_call: TRBV3-1/TRBV3-2
d_call: TRBD1
cdr3_nt: TGTGCCAGCAGCCAAGAGATACAGGGGGCGCTTAAGGATCCCTTGAACACTGAAGCTTTCTTT
cdr3_aa: CASSQEIQGALKDPLNTEAFF

j_call: TRBJ1-3
clone_size: -
v_call: TRBV9
d_call: -
cdr3_nt: TGTGCCAGCAGCGCGACAGGCTCTGGAAACACCATATATTTT
cdr3_aa: CASSATGSGNTIYF

j_call: TRBJ2-2
clone_size: -
v_call: TRBV4-1
d_call: TRBD2
cdr3_nt: TGCGCCAGTACTAGCGGGGGGAACACCGGGGAGCTGTTTTTT
cdr3_aa: CASTSGGNTGELFF

j_call: TRBJ1-2
clone_size: -
v_call: TRBV27
d_call: -
cdr3_nt: TGTGCCAGCAGTTCTGGCTCCATCTATGGCTACACCTTC
cdr3_aa: CASSSGSIYGYTF

j_call: TRBJ2-1
clone_size: -
v_call: TRBV28
d_call: TRBD2
cdr3_nt: TGTGCCAGCAACTGGGGGGGACTAGCGGGCCCCTACAATGAGCAGTTCTTC
cdr3_aa: CASNWGGLAGPYNEQFF

j_call: TRBJ1-3
clone_size: once
v_call: TRBV19
d_call: -
cdr3_nt: TGTGCCAGTAGTATCCGGTCGTGGCATCCAAAGCGTAACACCATATATTTT
cdr3_aa: CASSIRSWHPKRNTIYF

j_call: TRBJ2-3
clone_size: -
v_call: TRBV9
d_call: -
cdr3_nt: TGTGCCAGCAGCCCGGGACACCTCACAGATACGCAGTATTTT
cdr3_aa: CASSPGHLTDTQYF

j_call: TRBJ1-2
clone_size: -
v_call: TRBV3-1/TRBV3-2
d_call: -
cdr3_nt: TGTGCCAGCAGCCAAGGGGAGGCCGGGAAAGGCTACACCTTC
cdr3_aa: CASSQGEAGKGYTF

j_call: TRBJ1-3
clone_size: -
v_call: TRBV4-3
d_call: -
cdr3_nt: TGCGCCAGCAGCCAAGTCCTGGGGCCTGGAAACACCATATATTTT
cdr3_aa: CASSQVLGPGNTIYF

j_call: TRBJ2-3
clone_size: -
v_call: TRBV6-5
d_call: -
cdr3_nt: TGTGCCAGCAGTCGGGCTACATTAGGTACGCAGTATTTT
cdr3_aa: CASSRATLGTQYF

j_call: TRBJ1-6
clone_size: -
v_call: TRBV7-3
d_call: -
cdr3_nt: TGTGCCAGCAGCCCCGCCGGGCCTGGGTATAATTCACCCCTCCACTTT
cdr3_aa: CASSPAGPGYNSPLHF

j_call: TRBJ2-3
clone_size: once
v_call: TRBV29-1
d_call: -
cdr3_nt: TGCAGCGTTGATATTGGCACAGATACGCAGTATTTT
cdr3_aa: CSVDIGTDTQYF

j_call: TRBJ2-1
clone_size: -
v_call: TRBV3-1/TRBV3-2
d_call: TRBD2
cdr3_nt: TGTGCCAGCAGCCAGTCACTAGCGGGAGGCGAGCAGTTCTTC
cdr3_aa: CASSQSLAGGEQFF

j_call: TRBJ2-3
clone_size: -
v_call: TRBV6-5
d_call: -
cdr3_nt: TGTGCCAGCGGCAGGCGGGGTAGCACAGATACGCAGTATTTT
cdr3_aa: CASGRRGSTDTQYF

j_call: TRBJ1-2
clone_size: few
v_call: TRBV6-1
d_call: TRBD1
cdr3_nt: TGTGCCAGCAGTGACCCCGGAGGGACAGGAATGGACTATGGCTACACCTTC
cdr3_aa: CASSDPGGTGMDYGYTF

j_call: TRBJ1-2
clone_size: -
v_call: TRBV2
d_call: -
cdr3_nt: TGTGCCGTTTGGAAGGGGGGATACACCTTC
cdr3_aa: CAVWKGGYTF

j_call: TRBJ2-1
clone_size: -
v_call: TRBV7-6
d_call: TRBD2
cdr3_nt: TGTGCCAGCAGCCTAGGTAGGTTTAGCGGGACTTACAATGAGCAGTTCTTC
cdr3_aa: CASSLGRFSGTYNEQFF

j_call: TRBJ1-3
clone_size: -
v_call: TRBV3-1/TRBV3-2
d_call: -
cdr3_nt: TGTGCCAGCTGCAGGGGTGATTCGCGCGGAAACACCATATATTTT
cdr3_aa: CASCRGDSRGNTIYF

j_call: TRBJ1-4
clone_size: -
v_call: TRBV28
d_call: -
cdr3_nt: TGTGCCAGCAGCGATAGTGCTGATGTGGGGCTAGATGAAAAACTGTTTTTT
cdr3_aa: CASSDSADVGLDEKLFF